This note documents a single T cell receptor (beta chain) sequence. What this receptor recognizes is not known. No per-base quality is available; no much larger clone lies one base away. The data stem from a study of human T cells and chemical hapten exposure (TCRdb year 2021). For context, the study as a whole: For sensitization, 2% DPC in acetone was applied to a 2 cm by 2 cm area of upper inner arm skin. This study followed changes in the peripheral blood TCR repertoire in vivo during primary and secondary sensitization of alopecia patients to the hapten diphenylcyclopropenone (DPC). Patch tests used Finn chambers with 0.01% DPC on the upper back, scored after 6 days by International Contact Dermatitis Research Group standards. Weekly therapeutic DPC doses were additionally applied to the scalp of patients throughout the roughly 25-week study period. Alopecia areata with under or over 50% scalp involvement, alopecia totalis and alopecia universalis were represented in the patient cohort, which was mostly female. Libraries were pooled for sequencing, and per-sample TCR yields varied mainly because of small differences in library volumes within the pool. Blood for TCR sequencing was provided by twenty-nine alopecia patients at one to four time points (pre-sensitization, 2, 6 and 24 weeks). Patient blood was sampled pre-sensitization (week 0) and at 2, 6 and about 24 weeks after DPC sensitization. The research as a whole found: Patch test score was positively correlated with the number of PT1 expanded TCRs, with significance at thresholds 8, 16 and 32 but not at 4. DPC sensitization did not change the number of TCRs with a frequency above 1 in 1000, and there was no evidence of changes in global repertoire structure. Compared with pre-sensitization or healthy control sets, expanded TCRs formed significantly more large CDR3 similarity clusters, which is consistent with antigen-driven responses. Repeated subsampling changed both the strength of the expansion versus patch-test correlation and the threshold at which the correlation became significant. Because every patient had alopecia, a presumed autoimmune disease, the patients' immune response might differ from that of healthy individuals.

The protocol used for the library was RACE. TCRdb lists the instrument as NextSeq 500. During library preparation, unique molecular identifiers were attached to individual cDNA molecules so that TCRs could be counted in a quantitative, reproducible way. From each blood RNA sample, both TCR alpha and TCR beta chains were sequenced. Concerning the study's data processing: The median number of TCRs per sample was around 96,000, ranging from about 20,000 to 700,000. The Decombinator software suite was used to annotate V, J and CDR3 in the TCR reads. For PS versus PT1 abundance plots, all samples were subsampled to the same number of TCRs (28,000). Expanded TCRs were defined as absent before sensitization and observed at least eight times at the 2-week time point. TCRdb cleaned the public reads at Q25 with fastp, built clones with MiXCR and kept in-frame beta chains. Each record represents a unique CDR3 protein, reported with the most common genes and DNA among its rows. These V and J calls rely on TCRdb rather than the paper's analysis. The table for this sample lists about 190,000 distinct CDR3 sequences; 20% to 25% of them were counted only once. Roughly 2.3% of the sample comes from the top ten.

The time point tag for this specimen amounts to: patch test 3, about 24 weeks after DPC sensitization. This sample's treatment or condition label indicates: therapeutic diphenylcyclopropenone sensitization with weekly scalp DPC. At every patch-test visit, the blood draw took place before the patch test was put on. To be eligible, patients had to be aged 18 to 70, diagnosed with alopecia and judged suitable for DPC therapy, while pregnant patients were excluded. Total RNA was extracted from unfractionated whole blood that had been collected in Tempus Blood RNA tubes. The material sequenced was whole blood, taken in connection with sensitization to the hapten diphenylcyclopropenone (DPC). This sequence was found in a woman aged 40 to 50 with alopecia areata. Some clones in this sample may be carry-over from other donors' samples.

The DNA sequence follows: TGTGCCACCAGCAGGGCTAGCGGGGTCCAAGAGACCCAGTACTTC. Its translation is CATSRASGVQETQYF. The rearrangement joined TRBV15 to TRBJ2-5, with TRBD2 matching 9 junction bases. Germline trimming amounts to 3 bases on V and 1 base on J, with 3 as the count of junction bases outside the gene matches. The CDR3 goes from the cysteine to the phenylalanine over 15 residues. The kept DNA is CDR3 alone, 45 bases in frame from the first base. From a lookup of the germline V gene (reference sequence), CDR1 and CDR2 are LNHNV and YYDKDF.